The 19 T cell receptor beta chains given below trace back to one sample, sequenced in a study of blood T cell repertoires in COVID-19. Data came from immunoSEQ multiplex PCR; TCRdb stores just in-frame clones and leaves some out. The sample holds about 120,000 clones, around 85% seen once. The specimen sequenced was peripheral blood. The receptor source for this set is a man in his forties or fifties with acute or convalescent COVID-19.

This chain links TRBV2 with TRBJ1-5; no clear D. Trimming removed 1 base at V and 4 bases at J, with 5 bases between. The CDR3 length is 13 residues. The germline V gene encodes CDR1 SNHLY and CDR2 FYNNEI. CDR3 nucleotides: TGTGCCAGCAGTGAAGGTCGTAATCAGCCCCAGCATTTT. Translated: CASSEGRNQPQHF.

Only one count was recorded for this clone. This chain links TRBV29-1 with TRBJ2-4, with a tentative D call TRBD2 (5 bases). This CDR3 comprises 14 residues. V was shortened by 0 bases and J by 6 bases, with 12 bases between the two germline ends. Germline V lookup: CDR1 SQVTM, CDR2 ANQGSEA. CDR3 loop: CSVEESGVGNIQYF. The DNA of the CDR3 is TGCAGCGTTGAAGAATCCGGGGTAGGAAACATTCAGTACTTC. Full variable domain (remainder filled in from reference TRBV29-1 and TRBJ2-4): SAVISQKPSRDICQRGTSLTIQCQVDSQVTMMFWYRQQPGQSLTLIATANQGSEATYESGFVIDKFPISRPNLTFSTLTVSNMSPEDSSIYLCSVEESGVGNIQYFGAGTRLSVL.

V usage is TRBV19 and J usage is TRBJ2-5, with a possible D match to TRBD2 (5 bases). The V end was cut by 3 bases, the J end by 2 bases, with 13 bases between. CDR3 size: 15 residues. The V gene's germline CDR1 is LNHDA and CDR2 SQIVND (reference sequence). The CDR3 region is CASSIRASQQETQYF. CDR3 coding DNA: TGTGCCAGTAGTATTCGGGCTAGCCAACAAGAGACCCAGTACTTC. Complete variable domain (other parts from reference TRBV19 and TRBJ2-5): DGGITQSPKYLFRKEGQNVTLSCEQNLNHDAMYWYRQDPGQGLRLIYYSQIVNDFQKGDIAEGYSVSREKKESFPLTVTSAQKNPTAFYLCASSIRASQQETQYFGPGTRLLVL.

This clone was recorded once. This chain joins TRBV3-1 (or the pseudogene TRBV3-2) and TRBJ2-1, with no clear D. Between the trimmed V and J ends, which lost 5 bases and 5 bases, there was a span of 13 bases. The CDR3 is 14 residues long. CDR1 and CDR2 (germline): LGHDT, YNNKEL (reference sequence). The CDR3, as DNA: TGTGCCAGCAGCTCTATCAGGCCAGACAATGAGCAGTTCTTC. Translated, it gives CASSSIRPDNEQFF.

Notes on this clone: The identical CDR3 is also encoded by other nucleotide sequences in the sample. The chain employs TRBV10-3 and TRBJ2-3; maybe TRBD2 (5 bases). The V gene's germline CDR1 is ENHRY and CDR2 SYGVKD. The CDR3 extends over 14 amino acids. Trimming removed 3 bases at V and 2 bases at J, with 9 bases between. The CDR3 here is CAISDGGFTDTQYF. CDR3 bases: TGTGCCATCAGTGACGGCGGGTTCACAGATACGCAGTATTTT.

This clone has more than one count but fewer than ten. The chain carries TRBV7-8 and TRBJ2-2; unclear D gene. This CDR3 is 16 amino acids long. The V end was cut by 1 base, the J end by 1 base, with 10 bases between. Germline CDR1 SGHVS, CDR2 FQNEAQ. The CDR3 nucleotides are TGTGCCAGCAGCTTAGACGCAGTTGGGAACACCGGGGAGCTGTTTTTT. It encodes CASSLDAVGNTGELFF.

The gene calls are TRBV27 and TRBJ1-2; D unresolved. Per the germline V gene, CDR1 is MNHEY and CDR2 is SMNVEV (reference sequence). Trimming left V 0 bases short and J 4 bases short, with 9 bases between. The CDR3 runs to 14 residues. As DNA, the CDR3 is TGTGCCAGCAGTTTATCCAGGATGATCTATGGCTACACCTTC. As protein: CASSLSRMIYGYTF.

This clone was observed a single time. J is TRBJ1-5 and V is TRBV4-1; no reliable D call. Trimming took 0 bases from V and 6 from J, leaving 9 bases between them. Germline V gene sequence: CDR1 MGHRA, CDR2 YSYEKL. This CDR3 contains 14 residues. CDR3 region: CASSQDQVAQPQHF. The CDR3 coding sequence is TGCGCCAGCAGCCAAGATCAGGTTGCTCAGCCCCAGCATTTT.

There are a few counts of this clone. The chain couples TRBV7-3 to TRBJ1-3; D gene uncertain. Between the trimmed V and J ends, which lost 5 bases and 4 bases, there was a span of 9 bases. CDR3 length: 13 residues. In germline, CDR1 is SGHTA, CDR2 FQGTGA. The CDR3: CASSKGAGNTIYF. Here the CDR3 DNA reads TGTGCCAGCAGCAAAGGAGCAGGAAACACCATATATTTT.

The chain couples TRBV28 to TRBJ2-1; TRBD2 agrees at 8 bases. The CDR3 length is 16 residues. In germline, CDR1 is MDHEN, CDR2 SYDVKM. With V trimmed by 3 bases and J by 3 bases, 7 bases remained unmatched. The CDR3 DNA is TGTGCCAGCAGTTTTGGGCGGGAGGTCGGCTACAATGAGCAGTTCTTC. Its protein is CASSFGREVGYNEQFF.

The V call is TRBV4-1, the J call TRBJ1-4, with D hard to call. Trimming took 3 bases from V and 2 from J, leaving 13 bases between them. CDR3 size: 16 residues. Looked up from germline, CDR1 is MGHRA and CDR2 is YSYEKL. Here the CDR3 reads CASSHFVRDTNEKLFF. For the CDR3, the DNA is TGCGCCAGCAGCCACTTCGTCCGGGATACTAATGAAAAACTGTTTTTT.

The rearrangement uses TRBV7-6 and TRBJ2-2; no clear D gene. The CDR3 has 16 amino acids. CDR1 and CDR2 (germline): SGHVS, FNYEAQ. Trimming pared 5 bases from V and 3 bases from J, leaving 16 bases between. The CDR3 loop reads CASSPVMVRDTGELFF. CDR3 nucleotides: TGTGCCAGCAGCCCCGTCATGGTACGAGACACCGGGGAGCTGTTTTTT.

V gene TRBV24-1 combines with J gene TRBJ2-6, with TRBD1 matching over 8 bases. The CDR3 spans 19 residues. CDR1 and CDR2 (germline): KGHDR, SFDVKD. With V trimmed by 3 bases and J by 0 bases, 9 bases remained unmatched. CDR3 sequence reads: CATSDPRQGLLSGANVLTF. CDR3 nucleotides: TGTGCCACCAGTGATCCCAGACAGGGGTTACTCTCTGGGGCCAACGTCCTGACTTTC.

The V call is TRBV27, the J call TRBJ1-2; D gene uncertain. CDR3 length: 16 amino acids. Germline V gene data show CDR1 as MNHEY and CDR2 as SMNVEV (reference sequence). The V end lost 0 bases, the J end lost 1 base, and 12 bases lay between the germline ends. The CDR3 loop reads CASSLSFRGVNYGYTF. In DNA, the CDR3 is TGTGCCAGCAGTTTATCTTTCCGGGGAGTTAACTATGGCTACACCTTC.

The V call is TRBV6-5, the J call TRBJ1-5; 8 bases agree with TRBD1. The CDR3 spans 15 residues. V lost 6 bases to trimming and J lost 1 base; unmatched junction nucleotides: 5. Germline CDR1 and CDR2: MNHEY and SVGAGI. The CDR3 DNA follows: TGTGCCAGCAGCGACCACAGGGGGAGCAATCAGCCCCAGCATTTT. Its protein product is CASSDHRGSNQPQHF.

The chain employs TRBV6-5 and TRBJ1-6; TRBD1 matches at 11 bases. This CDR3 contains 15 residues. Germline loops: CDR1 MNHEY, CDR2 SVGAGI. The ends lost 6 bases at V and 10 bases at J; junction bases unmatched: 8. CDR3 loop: CASSPTGTGGSPLHF. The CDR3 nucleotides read TGTGCCAGCAGCCCGACCGGGACAGGGGGATCACCCCTCCACTTT.

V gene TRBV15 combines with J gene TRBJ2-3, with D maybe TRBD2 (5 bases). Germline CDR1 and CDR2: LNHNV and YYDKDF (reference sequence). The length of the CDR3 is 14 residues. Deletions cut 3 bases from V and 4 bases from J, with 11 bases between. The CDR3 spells CATSRGTSADTQYF. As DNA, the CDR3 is TGTGCCACCAGCAGGGGAACTAGTGCAGATACGCAGTATTTT.

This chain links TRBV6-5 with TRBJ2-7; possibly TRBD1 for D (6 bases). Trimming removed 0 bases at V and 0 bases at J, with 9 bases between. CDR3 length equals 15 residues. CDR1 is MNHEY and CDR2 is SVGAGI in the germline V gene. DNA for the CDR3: TGTGCCAGCAGTTACTCGGGGGCGAGCTCCTACGAGCAGTACTTC. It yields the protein CASSYSGASSYEQYF.

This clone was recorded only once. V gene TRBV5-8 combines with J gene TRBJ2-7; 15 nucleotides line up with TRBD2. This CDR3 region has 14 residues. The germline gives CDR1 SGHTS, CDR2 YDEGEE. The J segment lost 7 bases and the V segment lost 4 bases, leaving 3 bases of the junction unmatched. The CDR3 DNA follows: TGTGCCAGCAGCATAGGACTAGCGGGAGGGGAGCAGTACTTC. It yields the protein CASSIGLAGGEQYF.